What follows are 32 T cell receptor beta chains derived from one specimen sequenced in a study of T cells in localized non-small cell lung cancer. TCRdb's table, derived via immunoSEQ multiplex PCR, lists solely in-frame clones and lacks some. Of roughly 48,000 clones listed, 60% to 85% are singletons. Sequencing was performed on peripheral blood, taken before any cancer treatment. These receptors were collected from a man aged 35 to 69 with stage I squamous cell lung carcinoma.

This clone was seen just once. The chain employs TRBV6-5 and TRBJ1-1; a weak D match, TRBD1 (5 bases). Germline CDR1 MNHEY, CDR2 SVGAGI. The CDR3 runs 13 residues. V was shortened by 10 bases and J by 4 bases, with 16 bases between the two germline ends. CDR3 sequence reads: CATFPGVGTEAFF. CDR3 bases: TGTGCCACCTTCCCGGGGGTGGGCACTGAAGCTTTCTTT.

This clone was seen more than once but under ten times. The chain is built from TRBV4-2 and TRBJ1-2; D is unclear. Germline V lookup: CDR1 LGHNA, CDR2 YNFKEQ. V dropped 1 base and J dropped 0 bases, with 12 bases sitting between them. The CDR3 has 16 residues. CDR3 coding DNA: TGTGCCAGCAGCCAAGGTTCCCTATCGACTAACTATGGCTACACCTTC. Residues: CASSQGSLSTNYGYTF.

The rearrangement links TRBV29-1 to TRBJ2-2; 9 bases agree with TRBD1. V gave up 7 bases and J gave up 4 bases; unmatched junction bases: 10. This CDR3 contains 15 residues. CDR1 and CDR2 from the germline V gene are SQVTM and ANQGSEA. The CDR3 is CSGEQGARGTGELFF. DNA for the CDR3: TGCAGCGGAGAACAGGGGGCGCGGGGCACCGGGGAGCTGTTTTTT.

This clone was seen only once. The chain recombines TRBV10-3 with TRBJ2-5; 7 nucleotides agree with TRBD1. Per the germline V gene, CDR1 is ENHRY and CDR2 is SYGVKD. The CDR3 loop spans 13 amino acids. With V trimmed by 6 bases and J by 5 bases, 6 bases remained unmatched. As DNA, the CDR3 is TGTGCCATCAGCACAGGGGACGAGGAGACCCAGTACTTC. Its translation: CAISTGDEETQYF.

The rearrangement uses TRBV6-1 and TRBJ2-3; maybe TRBD1 (6 bases). Germline-derived CDR1 and CDR2 are MNHNS and SASEGT. CDR3 length: 15 amino acids. V was clipped by 4 bases and J by 8 bases, with 19 bases between them. CDR3: CASSVWDNDLATQYF. The CDR3 DNA reads TGTGCCAGCAGTGTTTGGGACAATGACTTGGCTACGCAGTATTTT.

The rearrangement uses TRBV29-1 and TRBJ2-7; D perhaps matches TRBD1 (6 bases). Trimming stripped 5 bases from V and 3 bases from J, with 8 bases between. This CDR3 is 11 amino acids long. The germline CDR1 and CDR2 sequences are SQVTM and ANQGSEA. The CDR3 region has the DNA TGCAGCGTTACAGGGAACTACGAGCAGTACTTC. Translated, it gives CSVTGNYEQYF.

V usage is TRBV29-1 and J usage is TRBJ1-1; 11 bases fit TRBD1. CDR3 length: 15 amino acids. V lost 1 base, J lost 4 bases, and 5 bases stayed unmatched. The V gene's germline CDR1 is SQVTM and CDR2 ANQGSEA. The CDR3 sequence is CSVEGTGGRSTEAFF. The CDR3 coding sequence is TGCAGCGTTGAAGGGACAGGGGGCCGTAGCACTGAAGCTTTCTTT.

The gene calls are TRBV7-9 and TRBJ2-4, with 10 nucleotides matching TRBD2. The germline V gene encodes CDR1 SEHNR and CDR2 FQNEAQ (reference sequence). This CDR3 spans 19 amino acids. V lost 5 bases and J lost 0; bases outside the gene matches: 13. The CDR3 is CASSGLADFIFLAKNIQYF. The CDR3 region has the DNA TGTGCCAGCAGCGGACTAGCGGACTTTATATTTTTAGCCAAAAACATTCAGTACTTC.

The V gene is TRBV11-1, the J gene TRBJ1-1, with D maybe TRBD1 (6 bases). The ends were cut back, 5 bases at V and 1 base at J, with 11 bases in the middle. CDR3 length equals 14 residues. The germline V gene has CDR1 SGHAT and CDR2 FQDESV (reference sequence). CDR3 protein: CASSTEQGNTEAFF. The DNA for the CDR3 is TGTGCCAGCAGCACGGAACAGGGGAACACTGAAGCTTTCTTT.

The genes are TRBV6-1 and TRBJ2-7; tentative D call: TRBD1 (7 bases). The V gene lost 6 bases and the J gene lost 1 base, with 10 bases spanning the gap. Germline V gives CDR1 MNHNS, CDR2 SASEGT. There are 13 residues in the CDR3. The CDR3 nucleotides read TGTGCCAGCAGGGCGGGACAGTCCTACGAGCAGTACTTC. Translated, it gives CASRAGQSYEQYF.

This chain joins TRBV30 and TRBJ1-2, with a possible D match to TRBD1 (5 bases). The germline CDR1 and CDR2 sequences are GTSNPN and SVGIG (reference sequence). This CDR3 region has 11 residues. The V end lost 5 bases, the J end lost 8 bases, and 12 bases lay between the germline ends. The CDR3 protein is CAWLPGDGYTF. CDR3 nucleotides: TGTGCCTGGCTACCGGGGGACGGCTACACCTTC. Full variable domain (remainder filled in from reference TRBV30 and TRBJ1-2): SQTIHQWPATLVQPVGSPLSLECTVEGTSNPNLYWYRQAAGRGLQLLFYSVGIGQISSEVPQNLSASRPQDRQFILSSKKLLLSDSGFYLCAWLPGDGYTFGSGTRLTVV.

The gene calls are TRBV18 and TRBJ1-3, with unresolved D. The length of the CDR3 is 14 residues. The ends were cut back, 4 bases at V and 0 bases at J, with 7 bases in the middle. Per the germline V gene, CDR1 is KGHSH and CDR2 is LQKENI. The CDR3 DNA sequence: TGTGCCAGCTCACTGGGATCCTCTGGAAACACCATATATTTT. Residues: CASSLGSSGNTIYF.

The V and J genes are TRBV7-3 and TRBJ1-3; D is uncertain. This CDR3 spans 21 amino acids. Germline V CDR1 and CDR2: SGHTA, FQGTGA. Deletions cut 5 bases from V and 0 bases from J, with 29 bases between. CDR3 sequence (DNA): TGTGCCAGCAGCCGACCTCGAGAGTTTCTCTCTGGGATAGTCTCTGGAAACACCATATATTTT. As protein: CASSRPREFLSGIVSGNTIYF.

The CDR3: CASSPPTGITDTQYF. The CDR3 region has the DNA TGTGCCAGCAGCCCACCCACAGGAATCACAGATACGCAGTATTTT. The chain carries TRBV28 and TRBJ2-3, with a possible D match to TRBD1 (5 bases). CDR3 size: 15 residues. Trimming pared 6 bases from V and 2 bases from J, leaving 15 bases between. In germline, CDR1 is MDHEN, CDR2 SYDVKM.

This chain joins TRBV10-3 and TRBJ1-3; no clear D. Trimming shortened V by 8 bases and J by 7 bases, and 18 bases separated the two germline ends. The CDR3 contains 14 residues. Germline CDR1 and CDR2: ENHRY and SYGVKD. The CDR3 region is CAIESGSSGNTIYF. DNA for the CDR3: TGTGCCATCGAAAGTGGTTCCTCCGGGAACACCATATATTTT.

This clone was detected a few times. The chain is built from TRBV15 and TRBJ1-1, with D unclear. The germline V gene has CDR1 LNHNV and CDR2 YYDKDF (reference sequence). Trimming stripped 5 bases from V and 3 bases from J, with 13 bases between. The CDR3 totals 14 residues. The CDR3 coding sequence is TGTGCCACCAGCCGGGAGTCGGCATACACTGAAGCTTTCTTT. It specifies CATSRESAYTEAFF.

The J gene is TRBJ1-6, the V gene TRBV30; D remains ambiguous. There are 15 residues in the CDR3. V lost 2 bases and J lost 0, with 8 bases in between. Germline CDR1 and CDR2: GTSNPN and SVGIG (reference sequence). CDR3 residues: CAWSSASSYNSPLHF. The CDR3 region has the DNA TGTGCCTGGAGTTCGGCGAGCTCCTATAATTCACCCCTCCACTTT. Supplemented by reference TRBV30 and TRBJ1-6, the full variable domain reads SQTIHQWPATLVQPVGSPLSLECTVEGTSNPNLYWYRQAAGRGLQLLFYSVGIGQISSEVPQNLSASRPQDRQFILSSKKLLLSDSGFYLCAWSSASSYNSPLHFGNGTRLTVT.

The genes are TRBV30 and TRBJ1-4; D is unclear. V was clipped by 2 bases and J by 7 bases, with 11 bases between them. The CDR3 totals 13 residues. CDR1 GTSNPN and CDR2 SVGIG come from the germline V gene (reference sequence). The CDR3 bases are TGTGCCTGGAGTTGGGGTGGAGGTGAAAAACTGTTTTTT. Translating gives CAWSWGGGEKLFF.

The chain employs TRBV11-1 and TRBJ1-1; TRBD1 matches 10 bases. CDR1 and CDR2 (germline): SGHAT, FQDESV (reference sequence). Trimming cost V 7 bases and J 7 bases; bases outside gene matches: 6. The CDR3 extends over 13 amino acids. The CDR3, as DNA: TGTGCCAGCACCCGAAGGGACAGGGGTGAAGCTTTCTTT. Amino acids: CASTRRDRGEAFF.

The chain links TRBV15 to TRBJ1-5, with D perhaps TRBD1 (5 bases). The germline V and J ends were trimmed by 4 bases and 7 bases, with 17 bases remaining between them. CDR3 length equals 15 residues. Germline V CDR1 and CDR2: LNHNV, YYDKDF (reference sequence). The CDR3 protein is CATSKDSGQLQPQHF. Written as DNA, the CDR3 is TGTGCCACCAGCAAGGATTCAGGGCAACTCCAGCCCCAGCATTTT.

The count of this clone is one. V gene TRBV6-5 combines with J gene TRBJ1-1; D is unresolved. V lost 7 bases and J 4 bases, leaving 13 bases between the germline ends. The CDR3 consists of 13 residues. Germline CDR1 and CDR2: MNHEY and SVGAGI. CDR3 nucleotides: TGTGCCAGCACCATGTCAGCGGGCACTGAAGCTTTCTTT. It encodes CASTMSAGTEAFF.

The J gene is TRBJ2-1, the V gene TRBV29-1; D perhaps matches TRBD2 (7 bases). The germline V gene has CDR1 SQVTM and CDR2 ANQGSEA. V lost 6 bases, J lost 10 bases, and 16 bases lay in between. This CDR3 contains 12 residues. The CDR3 is CSVLAGGREQFF. DNA for the CDR3: TGCAGCGTCCTAGCCGGGGGGCGAGAGCAGTTCTTC.

The chain couples TRBV7-9 to TRBJ2-1, with 9 bases matching TRBD2. V lost 1 base and J lost 9; bases outside the gene matches: 13. Per the germline V gene, CDR1 is SEHNR and CDR2 is FQNEAQ (reference sequence). This CDR3 has 17 amino acids. CDR3: CASSLVAGAFMTGEQFF. In nucleotides, the CDR3 is TGTGCCAGCAGCTTAGTAGCGGGGGCCTTCATGACGGGTGAGCAGTTCTTC.

This chain connects TRBV4-1 to TRBJ2-7; D may be TRBD1 or TRBD2 (5 bases each). Germline V gene data show CDR1 as MGHRA and CDR2 as YSYEKL. The V end was cut by 2 bases, the J end by 0 bases, with 14 bases between. CDR3 length: 16 amino acids. CDR3 protein: CASSQSGTAYSYEQYF. The CDR3 DNA follows: TGCGCCAGCAGCCAATCCGGGACCGCTTACTCCTACGAGCAGTACTTC.

The CDR3 nucleotides are TGCGCCAGCGGAGCGACTAGCGGGGAAGATACGCAGTATTTT. This encodes CASGATSGEDTQYF. The chain links TRBV5-1 to TRBJ2-3; TRBD2 matches at 11 bases. Trimming at V came to 7 bases and at J to 5 bases, leaving 6 bases not matched to a gene. The length of the CDR3 is 14 residues. Per germline, CDR1 SGHRS and CDR2 YFSETQ.

The chain links TRBV7-2 to TRBJ2-7, with TRBD1 identical over 7 bases. J gave up 5 bases and V 5 bases, and 6 bases lay outside the gene matches. Germline CDR1 is SGHTA and CDR2 is FQGNSA. CDR3 length: 13 amino acids. The CDR3 region has the DNA TGTGCCAGCAGCACGGGACAGAGAGACGAGCAGTACTTC. It yields the protein CASSTGQRDEQYF.

This clone came up a few times. J is TRBJ1-5 and V is TRBV19; no reliable D call. Germline V gives CDR1 LNHDA, CDR2 SQIVND (reference sequence). Trimming left V 4 bases short and J 4 bases short, with 8 bases between. The CDR3 loop spans 13 amino acids. The CDR3 region is CASSNTWNQPQHF. CDR3 nucleotide sequence: TGTGCCAGTAGTAACACCTGGAATCAGCCCCAGCATTTT.

This clone occurred once. The chain is built from TRBV7-3 and TRBJ1-2; D possibly corresponds to TRBD1 (6 bases). Germline V lookup: CDR1 SGHTA, CDR2 FQGTGA. This CDR3 has 16 amino acids. The V gene lost 3 bases and the J gene lost 0 bases, with 14 bases spanning the gap. CDR3 loop: CASSFRGGSANYGYTF. CDR3 nucleotides: TGTGCCAGCAGCTTCAGGGGTGGGTCGGCTAACTATGGCTACACCTTC.

J is TRBJ2-7 and V is TRBV19, with D maybe TRBD2 (6 bases). V lost 3 bases to trimming and J lost 0 bases, with 15 bases between them. The CDR3 contains 16 residues. Germline loops: CDR1 LNHDA, CDR2 SQIVND (reference sequence). The DNA of the CDR3 is TGTGCCAGTAGTATGCAAGCGGGCATCAACTCCTACGAGCAGTACTTC. Translation: CASSMQAGINSYEQYF.

The gene calls are TRBV4-3 and TRBJ2-1; perhaps D is TRBD1 or TRBD2 (5 bases each). V gave up 7 bases and J gave up 7 bases, with 20 bases separating them. The germline CDR1 and CDR2 sequences are LGHNA and YSLEER. The CDR3 covers 15 residues. The CDR3 sequence is CASTLEAGMENEQFF. The CDR3 nucleotides read TGCGCCAGCACCCTGGAGGCAGGGATGGAGAATGAGCAGTTCTTC.

The chain links TRBV18 to TRBJ2-5; 8 nucleotides match TRBD1. V was clipped by 1 base and J by 8 bases; unmatched bases: 6. This CDR3 region has 14 residues. Germline V gives CDR1 KGHSH, CDR2 LQKENI. CDR3 nucleotide sequence: TGTGCCAGCTCACCACAAGACAGGGGAGGAACCCAGTACTTC. Its protein product is CASSPQDRGGTQYF.

The rearrangement links TRBV6-4 to TRBJ1-2, with a tentative D call TRBD1 (6 bases). V lost 6 bases and J lost 2, with 10 bases in between. Per germline, CDR1 MRHNA and CDR2 SNTAGT. The CDR3 has 13 amino acids. CDR3 DNA sequence: TGTGCCAGCAGCAAAACAGGGAACTATGGCTACACCTTC. Translation: CASSKTGNYGYTF.